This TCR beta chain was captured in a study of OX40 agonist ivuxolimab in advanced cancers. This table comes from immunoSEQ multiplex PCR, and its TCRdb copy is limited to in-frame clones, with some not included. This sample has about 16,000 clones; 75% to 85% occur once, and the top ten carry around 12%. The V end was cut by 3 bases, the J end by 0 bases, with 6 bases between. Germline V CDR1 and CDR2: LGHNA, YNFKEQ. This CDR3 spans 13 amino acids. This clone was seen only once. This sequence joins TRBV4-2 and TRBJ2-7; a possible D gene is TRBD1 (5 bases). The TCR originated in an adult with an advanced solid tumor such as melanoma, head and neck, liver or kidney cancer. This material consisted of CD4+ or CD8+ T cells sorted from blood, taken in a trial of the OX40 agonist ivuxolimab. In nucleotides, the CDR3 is TGTGCCAGCAGCCAGGGGCTCTCCTACGAGCAGTACTTC. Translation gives CASSQGLSYEQYF.